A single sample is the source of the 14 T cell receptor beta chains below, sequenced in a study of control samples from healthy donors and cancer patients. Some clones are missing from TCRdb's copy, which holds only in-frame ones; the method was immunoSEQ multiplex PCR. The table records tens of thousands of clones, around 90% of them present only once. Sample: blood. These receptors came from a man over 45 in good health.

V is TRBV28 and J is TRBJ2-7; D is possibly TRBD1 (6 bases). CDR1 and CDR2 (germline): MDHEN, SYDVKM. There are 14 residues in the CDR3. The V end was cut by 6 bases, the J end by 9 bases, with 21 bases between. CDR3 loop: CASSPGTHVWVQYF. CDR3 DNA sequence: TGTGCCAGCAGCCCCGGGACACATGTCTGGGTGCAGTACTTC.

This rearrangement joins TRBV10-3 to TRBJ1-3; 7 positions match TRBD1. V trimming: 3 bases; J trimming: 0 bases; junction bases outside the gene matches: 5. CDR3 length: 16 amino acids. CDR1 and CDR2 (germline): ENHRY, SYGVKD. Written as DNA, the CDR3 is TGTGCCATCAGTGACCCGGGACAGCCCTCTGGAAACACCATATATTTT. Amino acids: CAISDPGQPSGNTIYF.

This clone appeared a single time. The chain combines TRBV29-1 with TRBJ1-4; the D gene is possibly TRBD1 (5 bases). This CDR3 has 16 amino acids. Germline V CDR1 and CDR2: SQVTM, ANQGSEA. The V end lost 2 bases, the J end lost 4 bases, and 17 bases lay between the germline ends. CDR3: CSVEQGPIGNNEKLFF. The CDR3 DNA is TGCAGCGTTGAACAGGGTCCAATCGGAAATAATGAAAAACTGTTTTTT.

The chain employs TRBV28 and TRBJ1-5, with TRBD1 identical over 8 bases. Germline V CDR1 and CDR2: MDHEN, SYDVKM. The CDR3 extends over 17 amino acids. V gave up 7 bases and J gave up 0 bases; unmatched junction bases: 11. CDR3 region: CASTPWGTGPSNQPQHF. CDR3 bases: TGTGCCAGCACCCCTTGGGGGACAGGACCTAGCAATCAGCCCCAGCATTTT.

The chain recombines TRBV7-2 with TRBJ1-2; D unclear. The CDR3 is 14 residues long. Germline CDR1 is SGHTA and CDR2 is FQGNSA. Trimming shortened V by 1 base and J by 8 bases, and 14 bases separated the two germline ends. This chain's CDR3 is CASSLVSRPGGYTF. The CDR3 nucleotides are TGTGCCAGCAGCTTAGTCTCCAGGCCGGGAGGCTACACCTTC.

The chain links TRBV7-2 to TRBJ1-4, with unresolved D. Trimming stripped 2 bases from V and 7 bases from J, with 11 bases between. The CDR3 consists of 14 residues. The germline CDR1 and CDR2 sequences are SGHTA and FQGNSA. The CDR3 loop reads CASSLRGDGEKLFF. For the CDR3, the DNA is TGTGCCAGCAGCTTAAGAGGAGACGGTGAAAAACTGTTTTTT.

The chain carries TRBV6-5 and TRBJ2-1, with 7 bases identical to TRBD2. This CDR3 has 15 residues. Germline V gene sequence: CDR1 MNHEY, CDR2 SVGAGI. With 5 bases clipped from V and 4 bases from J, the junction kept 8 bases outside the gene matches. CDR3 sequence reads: CASSRHPSGYNEQFF. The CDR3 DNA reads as TGTGCCAGCAGTCGTCACCCTAGCGGATACAATGAGCAGTTCTTC.

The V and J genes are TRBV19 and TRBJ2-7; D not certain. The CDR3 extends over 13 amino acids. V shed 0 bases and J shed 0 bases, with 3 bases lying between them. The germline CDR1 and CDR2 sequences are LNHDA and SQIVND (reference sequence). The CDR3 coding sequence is TGTGCCAGTAGTATAGAACTCTCCTACGAGCAGTACTTC. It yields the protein CASSIELSYEQYF.

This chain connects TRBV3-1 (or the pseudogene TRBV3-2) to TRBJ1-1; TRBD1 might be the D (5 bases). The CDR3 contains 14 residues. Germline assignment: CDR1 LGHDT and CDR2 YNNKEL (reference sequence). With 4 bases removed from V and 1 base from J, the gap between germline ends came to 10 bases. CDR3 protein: CASSPTTANTEAFF. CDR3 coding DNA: TGTGCCAGCAGCCCGACGACAGCGAACACTGAAGCTTTCTTT.

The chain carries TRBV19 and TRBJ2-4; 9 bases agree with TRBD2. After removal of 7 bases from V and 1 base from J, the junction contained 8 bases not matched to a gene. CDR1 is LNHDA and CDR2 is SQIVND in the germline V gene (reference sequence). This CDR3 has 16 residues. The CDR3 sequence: CASMRREGLAKNIQYF. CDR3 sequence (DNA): TGTGCCAGTATGCGGCGGGAGGGTCTGGCCAAAAACATTCAGTACTTC. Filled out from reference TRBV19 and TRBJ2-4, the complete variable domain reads DGGITQSPKYLFRKEGQNVTLSCEQNLNHDAMYWYRQDPGQGLRLIYYSQIVNDFQKGDIAEGYSVSREKKESFPLTVTSAQKNPTAFYLCASMRREGLAKNIQYFGAGTRLSVL.

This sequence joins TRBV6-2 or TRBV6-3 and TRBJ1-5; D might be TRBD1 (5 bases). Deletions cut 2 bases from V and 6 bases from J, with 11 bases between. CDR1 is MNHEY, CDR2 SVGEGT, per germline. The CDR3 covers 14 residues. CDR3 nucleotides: TGTGCCAGCAGTTACAACGGGGGAGGTCAGCCCCAGCATTTT. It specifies CASSYNGGGQPQHF.

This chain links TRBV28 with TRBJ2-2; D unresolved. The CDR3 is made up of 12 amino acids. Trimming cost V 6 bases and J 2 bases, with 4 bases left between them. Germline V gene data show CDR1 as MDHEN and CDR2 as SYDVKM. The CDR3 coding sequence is TGTGCCAGCAGACGCAACACCGGGGAGCTGTTTTTT. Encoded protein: CASRRNTGELFF.

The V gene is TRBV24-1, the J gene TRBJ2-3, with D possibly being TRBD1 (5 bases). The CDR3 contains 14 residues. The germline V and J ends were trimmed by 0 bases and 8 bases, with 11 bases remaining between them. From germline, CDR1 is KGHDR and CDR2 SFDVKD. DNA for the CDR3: TGTGCCACCAGTGATTTGGGTCCTAGGGGTACGCAGTATTTT. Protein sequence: CATSDLGPRGTQYF.

CDR3 region: CALFRGPQAKNIQYF. Here the CDR3 DNA reads TGTGCCCTATTCAGGGGGCCGCAAGCCAAAAACATTCAGTACTTC. V usage is TRBV6-5 and J usage is TRBJ2-4, with 8 bases lining up with TRBD1. J was trimmed by 0 bases and V by 11 bases; bases with no gene match: 9. This CDR3 region has 15 residues. In germline, CDR1 is MNHEY, CDR2 SVGAGI.